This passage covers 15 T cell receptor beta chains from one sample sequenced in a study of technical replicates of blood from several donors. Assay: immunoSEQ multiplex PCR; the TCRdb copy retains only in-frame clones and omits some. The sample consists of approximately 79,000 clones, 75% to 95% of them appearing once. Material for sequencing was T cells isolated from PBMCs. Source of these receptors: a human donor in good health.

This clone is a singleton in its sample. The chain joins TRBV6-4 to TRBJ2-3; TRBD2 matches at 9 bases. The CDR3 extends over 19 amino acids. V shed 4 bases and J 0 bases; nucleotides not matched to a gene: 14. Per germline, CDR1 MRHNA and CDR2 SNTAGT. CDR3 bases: TGTGCCAGCAGTGCCCCCTCCGGACTAGCGAGACCTAGCACAGATACGCAGTATTTT. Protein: CASSAPSGLARPSTDTQYF.

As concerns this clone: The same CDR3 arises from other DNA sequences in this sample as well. The CDR3 protein is CASSLSGGTEAFF. As DNA, the CDR3 is TGCGCCAGCAGCTTATCGGGGGGCACTGAAGCTTTCTTT. V and J are TRBV5-1 and TRBJ1-1; D is perhaps TRBD1 (5 bases). The CDR3 totals 13 residues. CDR1 and CDR2 (germline): SGHRS, YFSETQ. The V end lost 2 bases, the J end lost 4 bases, and 9 bases lay between the germline ends. Drawing the rest from reference TRBV5-1 and TRBJ1-1, the complete variable domain is KAGVTQTPRYLIKTRGQQVTLSCSPISGHRSVSWYQQTPGQGLQFLFEYFSETQRNKGNFPGRFSGRQFSNSRSEMNVSTLELGDSALYLCASSLSGGTEAFFGQGTRLTVV.

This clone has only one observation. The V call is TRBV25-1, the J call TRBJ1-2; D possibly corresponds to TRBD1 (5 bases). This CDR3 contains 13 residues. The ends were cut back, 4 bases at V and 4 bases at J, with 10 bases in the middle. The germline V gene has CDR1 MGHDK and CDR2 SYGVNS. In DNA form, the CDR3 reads TGTGCCAGCAGTGTAGACAGAATCTATGGCTACACCTTC. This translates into CASSVDRIYGYTF.

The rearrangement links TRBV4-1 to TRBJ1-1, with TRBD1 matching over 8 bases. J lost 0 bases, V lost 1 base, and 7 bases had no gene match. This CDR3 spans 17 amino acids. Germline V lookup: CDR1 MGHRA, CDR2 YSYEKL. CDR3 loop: CASSQGPGGYMNTEAFF. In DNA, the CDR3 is TGCGCCAGCAGCCAAGGTCCAGGGGGCTATATGAACACTGAAGCTTTCTTT.

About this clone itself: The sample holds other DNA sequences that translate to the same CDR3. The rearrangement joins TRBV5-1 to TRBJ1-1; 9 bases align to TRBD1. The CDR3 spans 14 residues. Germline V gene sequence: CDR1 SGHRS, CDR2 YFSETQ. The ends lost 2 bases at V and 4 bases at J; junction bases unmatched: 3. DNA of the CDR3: TGCGCCAGCAGCTTAACAGGGGGCAGCACTGAAGCTTTCTTT. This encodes CASSLTGGSTEAFF.

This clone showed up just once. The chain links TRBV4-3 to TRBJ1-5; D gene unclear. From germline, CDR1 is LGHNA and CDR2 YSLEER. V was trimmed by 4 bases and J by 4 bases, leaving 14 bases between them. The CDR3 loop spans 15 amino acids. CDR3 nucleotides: TGCGCCAGCAGCCTTTTTTGGACGGGAAATCAGCCCCAGCATTTT. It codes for CASSLFWTGNQPQHF.

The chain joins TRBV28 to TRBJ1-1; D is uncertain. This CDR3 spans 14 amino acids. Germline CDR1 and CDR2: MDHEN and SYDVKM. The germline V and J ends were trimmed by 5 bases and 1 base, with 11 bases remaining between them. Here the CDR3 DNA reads TGTGCCAGCAGTCCCCTTTTTTGGAACACTGAAGCTTTCTTT. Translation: CASSPLFWNTEAFF.

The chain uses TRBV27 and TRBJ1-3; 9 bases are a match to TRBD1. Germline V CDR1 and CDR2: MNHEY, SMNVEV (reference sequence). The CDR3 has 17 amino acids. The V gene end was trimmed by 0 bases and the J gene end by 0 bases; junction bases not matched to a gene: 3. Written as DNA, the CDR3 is TGTGCCAGCAGTTTATCGTGGGGACAGGGCTCTGGAAACACCATATATTTT. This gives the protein CASSLSWGQGSGNTIYF.

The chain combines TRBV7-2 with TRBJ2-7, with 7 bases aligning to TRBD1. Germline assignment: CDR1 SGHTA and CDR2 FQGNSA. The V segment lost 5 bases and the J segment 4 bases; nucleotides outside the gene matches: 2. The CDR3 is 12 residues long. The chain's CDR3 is CASSVTGYEQYF. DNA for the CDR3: TGTGCCAGCAGCGTGACAGGGTACGAGCAGTACTTC.

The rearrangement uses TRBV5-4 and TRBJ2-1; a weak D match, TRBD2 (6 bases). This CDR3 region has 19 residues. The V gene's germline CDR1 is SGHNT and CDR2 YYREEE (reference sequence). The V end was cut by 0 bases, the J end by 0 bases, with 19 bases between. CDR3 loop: CASSLGGLSRGTSYNEQFF. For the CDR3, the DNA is TGTGCCAGCAGCTTGGGGGGGTTAAGTCGGGGGACCTCCTACAATGAGCAGTTCTTC. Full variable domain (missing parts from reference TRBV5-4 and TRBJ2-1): ETGVTQSPTHLIKTRGQQVTLRCSSQSGHNTVSWYQQALGQGPQFIFQYYREEENGRGNFPPRFSGLQFPNYSSELNVNALELDDSALYLCASSLGGLSRGTSYNEQFFGPGTRLTVL.

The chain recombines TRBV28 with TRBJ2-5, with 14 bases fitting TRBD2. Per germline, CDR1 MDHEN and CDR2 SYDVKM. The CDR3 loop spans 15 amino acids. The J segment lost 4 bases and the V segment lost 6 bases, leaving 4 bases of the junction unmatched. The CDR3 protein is CASSQGLAGVETQYF. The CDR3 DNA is TGTGCCAGCAGCCAGGGACTAGCGGGAGTAGAGACCCAGTACTTC.

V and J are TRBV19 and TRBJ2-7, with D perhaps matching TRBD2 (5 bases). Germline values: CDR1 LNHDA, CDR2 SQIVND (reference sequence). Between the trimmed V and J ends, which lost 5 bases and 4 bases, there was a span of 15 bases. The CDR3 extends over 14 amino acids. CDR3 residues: CASSLLGFSYEQYF. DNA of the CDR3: TGTGCCAGTAGTCTACTAGGCTTCTCGTACGAGCAGTACTTC. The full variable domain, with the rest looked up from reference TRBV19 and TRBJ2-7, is DGGITQSPKYLFRKEGQNVTLSCEQNLNHDAMYWYRQDPGQGLRLIYYSQIVNDFQKGDIAEGYSVSREKKESFPLTVTSAQKNPTAFYLCASSLLGFSYEQYFGPGTRLTVT.

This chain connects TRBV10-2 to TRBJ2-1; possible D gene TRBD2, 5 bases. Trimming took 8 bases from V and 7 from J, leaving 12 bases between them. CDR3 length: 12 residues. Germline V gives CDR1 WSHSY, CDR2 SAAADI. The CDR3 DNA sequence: TGCGCCAGCCGGGGATCTCGAAATGAGCAGTTCTTC. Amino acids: CASRGSRNEQFF.

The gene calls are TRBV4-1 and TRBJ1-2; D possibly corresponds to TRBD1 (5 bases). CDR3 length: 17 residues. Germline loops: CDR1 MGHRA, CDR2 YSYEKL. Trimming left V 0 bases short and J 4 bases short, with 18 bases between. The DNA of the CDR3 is TGCGCCAGCAGCCAAGATTACCCACAGGCGACTCTCTATGGCTACACCTTC. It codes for CASSQDYPQATLYGYTF.

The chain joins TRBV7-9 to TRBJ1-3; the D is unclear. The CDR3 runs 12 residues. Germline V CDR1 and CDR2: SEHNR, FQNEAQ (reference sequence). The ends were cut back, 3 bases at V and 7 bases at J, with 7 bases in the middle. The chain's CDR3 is CASSLVANTIYF. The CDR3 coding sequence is TGTGCCAGCAGCTTGGTCGCGAACACCATATATTTT.